This T cell receptor (beta chain) was identified in a study of T cells in localized non-small cell lung cancer. Study-wide results and limits: Adjacent lung had a median approximately 50 of the 100 largest tumor clones. The study found T cell clonality highest in uninvolved adjacent lung, above tumor. Longer overall survival was associated with a higher density of T cells in the blood.

The table came from immunoSEQ multiplex PCR; TCRdb's copy has only in-frame clones and leaves some out. This repertoire shows 40,000 or so clones, about 86% found once; its top ten account for about 6.5%. Details on this clone: As yet, its antigen is unknown.

This CDR3 is 14 amino acids long. V lost 0 bases to trimming and J lost 4 bases; unmatched junction nucleotides: 1. The V gene's germline CDR1 is PRHDT and CDR2 FYEKMQ (reference sequence). This sample comprised peripheral blood, obtained before any cancer treatment. This receptor was taken from a man between 40 and 69 years old with stage I lung adenocarcinoma. This chain joins TRBV13 and TRBJ2-7; 9 nucleotides agree with TRBD1. CDR3 nucleotide sequence: TGTGCCAGCAGCTTAGGGACAGGGGGTTACGAGCAGTACTTC. Its translation is CASSLGTGGYEQYF.